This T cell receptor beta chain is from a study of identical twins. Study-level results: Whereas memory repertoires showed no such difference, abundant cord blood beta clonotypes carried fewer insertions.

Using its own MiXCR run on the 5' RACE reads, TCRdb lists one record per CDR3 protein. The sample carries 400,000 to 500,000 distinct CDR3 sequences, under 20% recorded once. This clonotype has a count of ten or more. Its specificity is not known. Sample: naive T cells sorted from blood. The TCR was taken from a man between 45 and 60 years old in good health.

CDR3 bases: TGTGCCTGGAGTGGACAGGGCCATCAGCCCCAGCATTTT. This encodes CAWSGQGHQPQHF. V and J are TRBV30 and TRBJ1-5, with 7 bases that match TRBD1. Unmatched junction bases numbered 2, after V lost 1 base and J lost 5 bases. The germline V gene encodes CDR1 GTSNPN and CDR2 SVGIG (reference sequence). CDR3 size: 13 residues.